This TCR beta chain was profiled in a study of T-cell memory formation after mild COVID-19. The study's findings and limits: The CD4+ clones that contracted clustered mainly within CM and EM, and the CD8+ clones concentrated in EMRA. Whereas later expanders leaned CD4+, clones contracting day 15 to 85 showed a balanced CD4/CD8 makeup.

5'RACE with constant-segment primers built TCRalpha and TCRbeta cDNA libraries with UMIs. TCRdb recomputed calls from the 5' RACE reads with MiXCR, one row per CDR3 protein. Found here are about 540,000 distinct CDR3 sequences, around 21% of them singletons; the top ten hold under 15%. V lost 4 bases and J lost 3, with 8 bases in between. This CDR3 spans 12 amino acids. The germline CDR1 and CDR2 sequences are SGHRS and YFSETQ. Note on this clonotype: What it binds is not known.

The gene calls are TRBV5-1 and TRBJ2-7; D unclear. The sequenced material came from PBMCs or a T cell subset sorted from them (not recorded which). The origin of this receptor is an adult woman who had mild COVID-19 (a few samples of this study predate the infection). Cell type and time point are not known. The DNA of the CDR3 is TGCGCCAGCAGCCGACCTGACTACGAGCAGTACTTC. Translating gives CASSRPDYEQYF.